This section outlines one TCR beta chain sequence together with its context. Germline V CDR1 and CDR2: MNHEY, SMNVEV (reference sequence). CDR3 size: 15 residues. The ends were cut back, 2 bases at V and 2 bases at J, with 11 bases in the middle. These data originate in a study of T cell responses to AZD1222 COVID-19 vaccine. Generated by immunoSEQ multiplex PCR, the TCRdb table keeps only in-frame clones and is missing some. The table includes around 63,000 clones, 65% to 90% detected once. This specimen was peripheral blood, taken on day 0 of AZD1222 vaccination. The V gene is TRBV27, the J gene TRBJ2-3, with D perhaps TRBD2 (7 bases). The sequence came from an adult in good health. The CDR3 bases are TGTGCCAGCAGTTTAATCGGGGGGCCCACAGATACGCAGTATTTT. Translation: CASSLIGGPTDTQYF.